This T cell receptor beta chain appears in the sequencing data of a study of T cell changes during pregnancy in multiple sclerosis. Method: immunoSEQ multiplex PCR; TCRdb's copy keeps in-frame clones and lacks some. The data contain about 20,000 clones, 75% to 90% of them seen just once; the ten biggest clones take up 15% to 20%. This clone showed up just once. CDR3 length equals 15 residues. V was clipped by 5 bases and J by 0 bases, with 12 bases between them. Germline CDR1 reads PRHDT; CDR2 reads FYEKMQ (reference sequence). The input for sequencing was CD8+ T cells from peripheral blood mononuclear cells, taken after pregnancy. The receptor was isolated from a female donor in good health, enrolled as a control in a pregnancy study. This chain connects TRBV13 to TRBJ2-3, with a tentative D call TRBD1 (6 bases). The CDR3 region is CASSTRTDSTDTQYF. As DNA, the CDR3 is TGTGCCAGCAGCACCCGGACAGACAGCACAGATACGCAGTATTTT.